This entry lists 25 T cell receptor beta chains sequenced from one sample in a study of cytomegalovirus exposure and HLA in healthy donors. Researchers ran the PCR with 60 Vbeta and 13 Jbeta primers. The data were produced by immunoSEQ multiplex PCR, yet TCRdb's version contains in-frame clones alone and is incomplete. The sample has some 150,000 clones, less than 85% seen once; the top ten hold about 1.3%. Sequenced material: PBMCs. The receptors were sampled from a man in his sixties in good health and CMV-seronegative.

This clone is a singleton in its sample. The chain recombines TRBV27 with TRBJ2-1; 11 positions agree with TRBD2. Germline CDR1 and CDR2: MNHEY and SMNVEV (reference sequence). The V and J ends lost 7 bases and 7 bases, in that order; junction bases with no gene match: 12. The CDR3 is made up of 16 amino acids. Written as DNA, the CDR3 is TGTGCCAGCACCCCATATCCTAGCGGGAGGAAAAATGAGCAGTTCTTC. This codes for CASTPYPSGRKNEQFF.

The genes are TRBV5-4 and TRBJ2-5, with 8 bases aligning to TRBD2. The CDR3 runs 15 residues. Germline-derived CDR1 and CDR2 are SGHNT and YYREEE (reference sequence). V was pared by 1 base and J by 5 bases, with 7 bases of the junction left unmatched. In DNA, the CDR3 is TGTGCCAGCAGCTTGCCGGGACTAGTAGGGGAGACCCAGTACTTC. Translated: CASSLPGLVGETQYF.

Only a few counts were recorded for this clone. The chain carries TRBV5-1 and TRBJ2-6, with D perhaps matching TRBD1 (5 bases). CDR1 and CDR2 (germline): SGHRS, YFSETQ. The ends were cut back, 4 bases at V and 0 bases at J, with 14 bases in the middle. The CDR3 has 17 residues. CDR3 sequence reads: CASSTTAVSSGANVLTF. CDR3 DNA: TGCGCCAGCAGCACGACAGCTGTAAGCTCTGGGGCCAACGTCCTGACTTTC.

The chain carries TRBV4-1 and TRBJ2-1; 9 nucleotides match TRBD2. CDR3 length: 19 amino acids. From germline, CDR1 is MGHRA and CDR2 YSYEKL. The J segment lost 3 bases and the V segment lost 0 bases, leaving 12 bases of the junction unmatched. The CDR3 DNA reads as TGCGCCAGCAGCCAAGAGCCCCGGGATAGCGGGAGAGTCTACAATGAGCAGTTCTTC. It codes for CASSQEPRDSGRVYNEQFF.

The genes are TRBV6-5 and TRBJ1-2, with TRBD1 as a possible D gene (6 bases). CDR1 is MNHEY, CDR2 SVGAGI, per germline. V was clipped by 7 bases and J by 5 bases, with 8 bases between them. This CDR3 has 11 residues. CDR3 amino acids: CASTQGYGYTF. CDR3 bases: TGTGCCAGCACACAGGGATATGGCTACACCTTC.

The CDR3 nucleotides read TGTGCCAGCACGGGACAGGGGGGATCCTACGAGCAGTACTTC. It is translated as CASTGQGGSYEQYF. This chain uses TRBV18 with TRBJ2-7, with TRBD1 matching over 11 bases. This CDR3 spans 14 amino acids. V was clipped by 8 bases and J by 1 base; unmatched bases: 4. Looked up from germline, CDR1 is KGHSH and CDR2 is LQKENI.

The chain employs TRBV7-3 and TRBJ1-2; no reliable D call. The V and J ends lost 5 bases and 6 bases respectively, with 13 bases between them. In germline, CDR1 is SGHTA, CDR2 FQGTGA. The CDR3 consists of 13 residues. CDR3 DNA: TGTGCCAGCAGCCCCCACGGCGAGGATGGCTACACCTTC. It translates to CASSPHGEDGYTF.

The V and J genes are TRBV27 and TRBJ1-3; tentative D call: TRBD1 (5 bases). Germline loops: CDR1 MNHEY, CDR2 SMNVEV (reference sequence). The CDR3 is 15 residues long. The V end lost 3 bases, the J end lost 2 bases, and 11 bases lay between the germline ends. CDR3 loop: CASSLLGVAGNTIYF. CDR3 nucleotide sequence: TGTGCCAGCAGTTTGTTAGGGGTGGCTGGAAACACCATATATTTT.

This clone appeared a few times. V is TRBV5-1 and J is TRBJ1-6; TRBD1 aligns across 8 bases. CDR3 size: 15 residues. Germline V lookup: CDR1 SGHRS, CDR2 YFSETQ. The J segment lost 7 bases and the V segment lost 6 bases, leaving 9 bases of the junction unmatched. The CDR3, as DNA: TGCGCCAGCACTCCCATTGGACAGGGAAATTCACCCCTCCACTTT. As protein: CASTPIGQGNSPLHF.

The genes are TRBV7-2 and TRBJ2-5; 8 bases align to TRBD2. Per germline, CDR1 SGHTA and CDR2 FQGNSA. Losses at the gene ends were 0 bases for V and 6 bases for J; bases not matched to a gene: 12. The length of the CDR3 is 17 residues. The CDR3 is CASSLASAGGPGKTQYF. In DNA form, the CDR3 reads TGTGCCAGCAGCTTAGCATCTGCGGGGGGACCCGGGAAGACCCAGTACTTC.

The genes are TRBV5-1 and TRBJ2-5, with D perhaps matching TRBD2 (5 bases). Trimming left V 3 bases short and J 1 base short, with 7 bases between. The germline V gene has CDR1 SGHRS and CDR2 YFSETQ. The CDR3 is 13 residues long. The CDR3 reads CASSWTAQETQYF. The CDR3, as DNA: TGCGCCAGCAGCTGGACTGCCCAAGAGACCCAGTACTTC.

About this clone itself: Germline is not matched at one junction end, which may reflect a read error. The J gene is TRBJ2-7, the V gene TRBV5-1; 8 positions agree with TRBD1. The CDR3 loop spans 13 amino acids. Germline-derived CDR1 and CDR2 are SGHRS and YFSETQ. The CDR3 DNA reads TGCGCCAGCAGCTTGCCTGACTTGACAGGGGTGAACTTC. Its protein product is CASSLPDLTGVNF.

The V gene is TRBV11-2, the J gene TRBJ2-5; the match to TRBD2 covers 13 bases. This CDR3 has 16 amino acids. V dropped 3 bases and J dropped 5; count of bases not matched to a gene: 6. CDR1 is SGHAT and CDR2 is FQNNGV in the germline V gene. The CDR3 nucleotides are TGTGCCAGCAGCTTTTGGACTAGCGGGAGTTGGGAGACCCAGTACTTC. Its protein product is CASSFWTSGSWETQYF.

This sequence joins TRBV29-1 and TRBJ2-5; D is possibly TRBD1 (6 bases). CDR1 SQVTM and CDR2 ANQGSEA come from the germline V gene. The CDR3 covers 13 residues. V lost 6 bases to trimming and J lost 1 base, with 12 bases between them. The CDR3 reads CSVARDTQETQYF. CDR3 DNA: TGCAGCGTAGCAAGGGACACCCAAGAGACCCAGTACTTC.

The V call is TRBV4-1, the J call TRBJ2-2; the D gene is possibly TRBD1 (5 bases). Germline assignment: CDR1 MGHRA and CDR2 YSYEKL. The ends were cut back, 4 bases at V and 0 bases at J, with 12 bases in the middle. There are 16 residues in the CDR3. The CDR3 spells CASSRDDRSNTGELFF. The CDR3 DNA follows: TGCGCCAGCAGCCGAGACGACAGATCGAACACCGGGGAGCTGTTTTTT.

The rearrangement uses TRBV9 and TRBJ2-5; TRBD2 aligns across 15 bases. The CDR3 totals 18 residues. Trimming at V came to 0 bases and at J to 5 bases, leaving 8 bases not matched to a gene. The germline gives CDR1 SGDLS, CDR2 YYNGEE. The CDR3 sequence is CASSVGGLAGGRRETQYF. The DNA for the CDR3 is TGTGCCAGCAGCGTAGGAGGACTAGCGGGGGGGAGGCGTGAGACCCAGTACTTC.

V is TRBV28 and J is TRBJ2-5, with D tentatively TRBD2 (5 bases). Trimming cost V 5 bases and J 2 bases, with 12 bases left between them. Germline loops: CDR1 MDHEN, CDR2 SYDVKM. The CDR3 spans 14 residues. CDR3 loop: CASSGPGGQETQYF. The CDR3 DNA reads TGTGCCAGCAGTGGCCCCGGCGGGCAAGAGACCCAGTACTTC.

This clone was seen a single time. The chain recombines TRBV6-1 with TRBJ1-2, with 8 bases aligning to TRBD1. The CDR3 sequence is 15 residues long. V lost 3 bases and J lost 3; bases outside the gene matches: 6. Per the germline V gene, CDR1 is MNHNS and CDR2 is SASEGT. CDR3 loop: CASSDLRGQYYGYTF. The CDR3 coding sequence is TGTGCCAGCAGTGACCTCAGGGGGCAGTACTATGGCTACACCTTC.

In its sample, this clone was seen once. The rearrangement links TRBV5-1 to TRBJ2-1, with D perhaps TRBD1 (5 bases). The V gene's germline CDR1 is SGHRS and CDR2 YFSETQ. CDR3 size: 18 residues. V was clipped by 4 bases and J by 4 bases, with 24 bases between them. The CDR3 is CASSGLGAPRKVYNEQFF. The CDR3, as DNA: TGCGCCAGCAGCGGGCTAGGGGCACCTCGAAAGGTATACAATGAGCAGTTCTTC.

As DNA, the CDR3 is TGTGCCAGCAGCGTAGGACTAGCGGGCTCGAGCTCCTACGAGCAGTACTTC. Amino acids: CASSVGLAGSSSYEQYF. The chain carries TRBV9 and TRBJ2-7, with 10 bases matching TRBD2. The junction had 6 bases not matched to a gene; V was cut back by 0 bases and J by 0 bases. This CDR3 is 17 amino acids long. Germline V gene sequence: CDR1 SGDLS, CDR2 YYNGEE.

This clone has only one observation. The rearrangement uses TRBV7-6 and TRBJ2-1; no reliable D call. Trimming cost V 1 base and J 5 bases, with 12 bases left between them. In germline, CDR1 is SGHVS, CDR2 FNYEAQ. The CDR3 loop spans 15 amino acids. The CDR3 DNA follows: TGTGCCAGCAGCTTAGAGTCCTACAGTAACAATGAGCAGTTCTTC. As protein: CASSLESYSNNEQFF.

The chain uses TRBV7-7 and TRBJ2-5, with TRBD1 matching over 8 bases. CDR1 SSHAT and CDR2 FNYEAQ come from the germline V gene (reference sequence). The CDR3 has 13 residues. J was trimmed by 3 bases and V by 5 bases; bases with no gene match: 2. The CDR3 spells CASSVTGEETQYF. In DNA, the CDR3 is TGTGCCAGCAGCGTGACAGGGGAAGAGACCCAGTACTTC.

This rearrangement joins TRBV7-2 to TRBJ2-1; TRBD2 matches 9 bases. This CDR3 has 17 amino acids. Losses at the gene ends were 2 bases for V and 2 bases for J; bases not matched to a gene: 7. The germline V gene encodes CDR1 SGHTA and CDR2 FQGNSA. CDR3 region: CASSLQAGGPPYNEQFF. CDR3 coding DNA: TGTGCCAGCAGCTTACAGGCGGGAGGGCCGCCCTACAATGAGCAGTTCTTC.

This chain joins TRBV10-2 and TRBJ2-7; the D is unclear. Germline V gives CDR1 WSHSY, CDR2 SAAADI. The ends were cut back, 5 bases at V and 7 bases at J, with 12 bases in the middle. This CDR3 spans 12 amino acids. The CDR3 coding sequence is TGCGCCAGCAGTAGGCTAGTTTATGAGCAGTACTTC. Translated: CASSRLVYEQYF.

The rearrangement uses TRBV7-9 and TRBJ2-7; D unresolved. Trimming stripped 8 bases from V and 5 bases from J, with 19 bases between. Germline loops: CDR1 SEHNR, CDR2 FQNEAQ (reference sequence). The CDR3 spans 14 residues. CDR3 protein: CASGGQLERHEQYF. The CDR3 DNA reads as TGTGCCAGCGGTGGGCAGTTGGAACGTCACGAGCAGTACTTC.